A single sample gave rise to the 16 T cell receptor beta chains below, sequenced in a study of identical twins (dated by TCRdb to between 2015 and 2016). Receptor amplification or capture employed 5' RACE. The sequencer was an Illumina HiSeq 2000. TCRdb handled the public reads itself, with Q25 trimming in fastp and clone calling in MiXCR, and kept productive beta chains. Identical CDR3 proteins give one entry, which carries the most common genes and DNA. For this sample the table gives some 440,000 distinct CDR3 sequences, of which 20% to 25% were detected only once. The ten largest clones add up to around 3% of the sample. These data were also filed under a second study, of T cells expressing NK-cell markers.

Material for sequencing was CD4+ T cells sorted from blood. Source of these receptors: a woman younger than 30 in good health.

This clonotype was counted many times. The chain joins TRBV6-1 to TRBJ1-2, with D perhaps matching TRBD1 (6 bases). The germline V gene encodes CDR1 MNHNS and CDR2 SASEGT. V shed 5 bases and J shed 2 bases, with 15 bases lying between them. The CDR3 runs 15 residues. In DNA form, the CDR3 reads TGTGCCAGCAGTACCCGCGTCACAGGGAACTATGGCTACACCTTC. Encoded protein: CASSTRVTGNYGYTF.

This clonotype was seen a handful of times. V usage is TRBV12-3 or TRBV12-4 and J usage is TRBJ2-1; D might be TRBD1 (5 bases). The CDR3 sequence is 14 residues long. V dropped 3 bases and J dropped 4 bases, with 10 bases sitting between them. CDR3 amino acids: CASSFRQIYNEQFF. CDR3 sequence (DNA): TGTGCCAGCAGTTTTCGACAGATTTACAATGAGCAGTTCTTC.

CDR3 nucleotide sequence: TGCAGTGCCGAAAGGGTTGCCACTGAAGCTTTCTTT. Its translation is CSAERVATEAFF. The chain has TRBV20-1 and TRBJ1-1, with unresolved D. The CDR3 extends over 12 amino acids. Per germline, CDR1 DFQATT and CDR2 SNEGSKA (reference sequence). V was clipped by 6 bases and J by 4 bases, with 12 bases between them.

A few counts support this clonotype. An end of the junction differs from the germline gene, which may be a read error. The genes are TRBV20-1 and TRBJ2-3; a possible D gene is TRBD2 (5 bases). The germline CDR1 and CDR2 sequences are DFQATT and SNEGSKA (reference sequence). This CDR3 region has 12 residues. This CDR3 is CRADYRADTQYF. The CDR3 DNA follows: TGCCGTGCTGACTATCGCGCAGATACGCAGTATTTT.

This chain connects TRBV6-2 or TRBV6-3 to TRBJ2-1, with D hard to call. Germline V gene sequence: CDR1 MNHEY, CDR2 SVGEGT. The CDR3 is 12 amino acids. Trimming cost V 3 bases and J 7 bases, with 7 bases left between them. CDR3 loop: CASSYFQNEQFF. The CDR3 nucleotides are TGTGCCAGCAGTTATTTTCAAAATGAGCAGTTCTTC.

This clonotype was counted a few times. V gene TRBV27 combines with J gene TRBJ1-2; no clear D. CDR1 is MNHEY and CDR2 is SMNVEV in the germline V gene (reference sequence). Trimming removed 7 bases at V and 5 bases at J, with 14 bases between. The CDR3 runs 13 residues. CDR3 sequence (DNA): TGTGCCAGCACCCCTGGAGTCGGATATGGCTACACCTTC. This translates into CASTPGVGYGYTF.

This clonotype was recorded a few times. The V call is TRBV6-2 or TRBV6-3, the J call TRBJ2-7, with 8 bases fitting TRBD1. Germline V gene sequence: CDR1 MNHEY, CDR2 SVGEGT. This CDR3 has 15 residues. The J segment lost 4 bases and the V segment lost 0 bases, leaving 5 bases of the junction unmatched. CDR3 nucleotides: TGTGCCAGCAGTTACTCCCCTAACAGGGGGTACGAGCAGTACTTC. Protein product: CASSYSPNRGYEQYF.

This clonotype has just a few counts. The rearrangement joins TRBV12-3 or TRBV12-4 to TRBJ2-3, with 9 bases matching TRBD2. The CDR3 covers 16 residues. V gave up 6 bases and J gave up 2 bases; unmatched junction bases: 9. The chain's CDR3 is CASRSGLARFTDTQYF. CDR3 nucleotides: TGTGCCAGCAGGTCCGGACTAGCGCGGTTCACAGATACGCAGTATTTT.

This clonotype has just a few counts. The rearrangement links TRBV10-3 to TRBJ2-2; D gene uncertain. Germline V gene lookup returns CDR1 ENHRY and CDR2 SYGVKD. The CDR3 sequence is 15 residues long. Trimming removed 1 base from V and 2 bases from J, with 8 bases in between. CDR3 residues: CAISEFRQNTGELFF. CDR3 sequence (DNA): TGTGCCATCAGTGAGTTTAGACAAAACACCGGGGAGCTGTTTTTT.

The rearrangement links TRBV6-6 to TRBJ1-5; D gene unclear. V lost 6 bases to trimming and J lost 5 bases, with 8 bases between them. This CDR3 contains 12 residues. In germline, CDR1 is MNHNY, CDR2 SVGAGI (reference sequence). This CDR3 is CASSPGDQPQHF. The CDR3 nucleotides read TGTGCCAGCAGCCCTGGTGATCAGCCCCAGCATTTT.

This clonotype was observed a handful of times. J is TRBJ1-1 and V is TRBV12-5; the match to TRBD1 covers 8 bases. Germline-derived CDR1 and CDR2 are LGHNT and FRNRAP. J gave up 1 base and V 4 bases, and 5 bases lay outside the gene matches. This CDR3 has 15 residues. The CDR3 DNA reads TGTGCTAGTGGTTCCTACAGGGGGGCGAACACTGAAGCTTTCTTT. Translated: CASGSYRGANTEAFF.

The chain joins TRBV7-8 to TRBJ2-3; possibly TRBD1 for D (6 bases). Germline CDR1 is SGHVS and CDR2 is FQNEAQ. This CDR3 is 16 amino acids long. Trimming cost V 2 bases and J 7 bases, with 19 bases left between them. The chain's CDR3 is CASSLTGRTAVNTQYF. The CDR3 coding sequence is TGTGCCAGCAGCTTAACGGGCCGGACAGCGGTAAATACGCAGTATTTT.

In its sample, this clonotype was seen a few times. The rearrangement links TRBV12-3 or TRBV12-4 to TRBJ2-7, with TRBD1 matching 9 bases. Germline trimming cut 5 bases from V and 6 bases from J; bases unmatched to any gene: 8. The CDR3 contains 14 residues. The CDR3 here is CASSVGQGRAEQYF. CDR3 nucleotides: TGTGCCAGCAGTGTGGGACAGGGTAGGGCCGAGCAGTACTTC.

This chain uses TRBV5-1 with TRBJ2-3; possibly TRBD2 for D (5 bases). The CDR3 totals 16 residues. Trimming shortened V by 0 bases and J by 6 bases, and 17 bases separated the two germline ends. Germline loops: CDR1 SGHRS, CDR2 YFSETQ. The CDR3 spells CASSLVPGFRGDTQYF. CDR3 DNA: TGCGCCAGCAGCTTGGTACCGGGATTTCGGGGTGATACGCAGTATTTT.

The rearrangement joins TRBV20-1 to TRBJ2-4; weak D call: TRBD1 (5 bases). V was clipped by 4 bases and J by 9 bases, with 16 bases between them. CDR1 and CDR2 from the germline V gene are DFQATT and SNEGSKA (reference sequence). The CDR3 runs to 13 residues. The CDR3 DNA reads as TGCAGTGCTACCGGACATTCAAGGGCCATTCAGTACTTC. Translation gives CSATGHSRAIQYF.

The chain has TRBV15 and TRBJ2-2; D unclear. Trimming removed 0 bases from V and 2 bases from J, with 13 bases in between. CDR1 and CDR2 (germline): LNHNV, YYDKDF (reference sequence). The CDR3 has 17 residues. The CDR3 loop is CATSRDVRQDNTGELFF. The CDR3 coding sequence is TGTGCCACCAGCAGAGATGTGAGGCAGGACAACACCGGGGAGCTGTTTTTT.